Presented here are 20 T cell receptor beta chains from one specimen sequenced in a study of CD8+ T cells in alopecia areata. Following extraction, RNA underwent reverse transcription to cDNA, which served as the sequencing template. Only in-frame clones appear in the TCRdb table, and some are missing; sequencing was by immunoSEQ multiplex PCR. This sample comprises 15,000 to 20,000 clones, none seen once only. Cells that came from pooled cutaneous lymph nodes were sorted using CD4, CD8alpha, NKG2D, NKG2ACE and other markers. Material for sequencing was CD8+ T cells sorted from a lymph node. The receptors originated from a C3H/HeJ mouse with alopecia areata. Strain haplotype (MHC): H2-k.

The table lists this clone with many counts. Genes and germline are mouse. The CDR3 DNA, read in part, is TGTGCCAGCAGTGATTCGACAGGGGATAACTATGCT. Protein: CASSDSTGDNYA. The entire CDR3 reads CASSDSTGDNYAEQFF. The chain carries TRBV13-1 and TRBJ2-1; the match to TRBD1 covers 8 bases. The CDR3 end falls 4 residues outside the read, so it is completed with the germline J gene. This CDR3 contains 16 residues. Per germline, CDR1 NSHNY and CDR2 SYGAGN. V gave up 1 base and J gave up 0 bases; unmatched junction bases: 3.

This clone was seen only a few times. Genes and germline are mouse. The read terminates 4 residues before the CDR3 end, so the remaining end is supplied by the germline J gene. The chain has TRBV19 and TRBJ2-3; 8 positions match TRBD1. CDR1 is FNHDT, CDR2 SITEND, per germline (reference sequence). The CDR3 has 14 amino acids. Trimming cost V 2 bases and J 1 base; bases outside gene matches: 0. CDR3 DNA, as far as it was read: TGTGCCAGCAGTATGGGACAGGGTGCAGAA. It yields the protein CASSMGQGAE. Given in full, the CDR3 is CASSMGQGAETLYF. Based on the CDR3 plus reference TRBV19 and TRBJ2-3, the full variable domain is GGIITQTPKFLIGQEGQKLTLKCQQNFNHDTMYWYRQDSGKGLRLIYYSITENDLQKGDLSEGYDASREKKSSFSLTVTSAQKNEMAVFLCASSMGQGAETLYFGSGTRLTVL.

This clone was seen ten or more times. The listed genes are named as in mouse. The read comes to an end 4 residues before the CDR3 does, leaving the germline J gene to fill in the end. This chain uses TRBV14 with TRBJ2-5; a possible D gene is TRBD1 (6 bases). The CDR3 contains 11 residues. Germline CDR1 and CDR2: SGHDT and FRDEAV. Incomplete CDR3 DNA: TGTGCCAGCAGTACAGGGGAC. Translation: CASSTGD. The complete CDR3 reads CASSTGDTQYF.

This clone was recorded at least ten times. Gene and germline names: mouse. With the read ending 4 residues before the CDR3 end, the germline J gene is used to fill in that end. J is TRBJ2-3 and V is TRBV13-3; a possible D gene is TRBD1 (5 bases). Germline V gene sequence: CDR1 NNHDY, CDR2 SYVADS. The CDR3 consists of 16 residues. Trimming stripped 2 bases from V and 0 bases from J, with 13 bases between. CDR3 in amino acids: CASSEGQGRSAETLYF. The DNA read from the CDR3 is TGTGCCAGCAGTGAAGGGCAGGGAAGGAGTGCAGAA.

This clone was counted at least ten times. Gene names are mouse gene names. The read ends 4 residues before the CDR3 terminus; that terminus is restored from the germline J gene. This chain connects TRBV12-2 to TRBJ2-5, with 8 positions matching TRBD1. Germline values: CDR1 SGHLS, CDR2 HYDKME. There are 12 residues in the CDR3. The covered CDR3 bases are TGTGCCAGCTCCCGGGACAGGGAC. Translated, it gives CASSRDRD. The full CDR3 is CASSRDRDTQYF.

In its sample, this clone was seen a few times. Gene names and germline match the mouse. The read stops 4 residues short of the end of the CDR3; the missing end is completed from the germline J gene. The V gene is TRBV19, the J gene TRBJ2-3; 11 bases agree with TRBD2. This CDR3 spans 16 amino acids. The V gene end was trimmed by 4 bases and the J gene end by 3 bases; junction bases not matched to a gene: 7. Germline V lookup: CDR1 FNHDT, CDR2 SITEND (reference sequence). CDR3 residues: CASSLLGGQRAETLYF. CDR3 DNA, as far as it was read: TGTGCCAGCAGTTTACTGGGGGGGCAGAGGGCAGAA.

This clone was counted many times. All gene names here are mouse names. The read comes to an end 4 residues before the CDR3 does, leaving the germline J gene to fill in the end. This chain uses TRBV13-3 with TRBJ2-7, with D perhaps matching TRBD2 (7 bases). CDR3 length: 14 residues. Trimming pared 0 bases from V and 3 bases from J, leaving 10 bases between. CDR1 and CDR2 from the germline V gene are NNHDY and SYVADS. CDR3 region: CASSDVGGRYEQYF. Partial CDR3 DNA: TGTGCCAGCAGTGATGTAGGGGGGCGCTAT.

This clone was seen ten or more times. Germline and genes: mouse. The observed sequence ends 4 residues before the CDR3 terminus, with the missing tail filled in from the germline J gene. V gene TRBV1 combines with J gene TRBJ2-3; D is unclear. V lost 3 bases to trimming and J lost 0 bases, with 10 bases between them. Germline CDR1 reads NSQYPW; CDR2 reads LRSPGD (reference sequence). The CDR3 totals 15 residues. CDR3 DNA (partial): TGCACCTGCAGTGCGAGACAATTTAGTGCAGAA. This codes for CTCSARQFSAE. The whole CDR3 reads CTCSARQFSAETLYF.

About this clone: These gene names are mouse names. The read stops 4 residues short of the end of the CDR3; the missing end is completed from the germline J gene. V and J are TRBV19 and TRBJ2-3; TRBD1 is a possible D gene (5 bases). The V gene lost 2 bases and the J gene lost 3 bases, with 7 bases spanning the gap. This CDR3 is built from 13 residues. Germline V CDR1 and CDR2: FNHDT, SITEND (reference sequence). CDR3 residues: CASSMPGAETLYF. The sequenced part of the CDR3 DNA is TGTGCCAGCAGTATGCCAGGGGCAGAA.

This clone is categorized as medium-sized. Mouse names are used for the genes. The CDR3 end is not reached by the read, which stops 4 residues before it; the germline J gene fills it in. The chain combines TRBV13-3 with TRBJ2-7; 7 bases agree with TRBD2. Germline lookup yields CDR1 NNHDY and CDR2 SYVADS. The CDR3 covers 14 residues. V lost 5 bases and J lost 0; bases outside the gene matches: 5. CDR3 region: CASRGLVSSYEQYF. Partial CDR3 DNA: TGTGCCAGCAGAGGACTGGTAAGCTCCTAT.

A few counts support this clone. Translating the DNA gives a protein that differs from the TCRdb entry at residue 11; the protein shown here is that DNA translation. Mouse germline and gene names are used. The read stops 3 residues short of the end of the CDR3; the missing end is completed from the germline J gene. The chain is built from TRBV1 and TRBJ1-3; TRBD1 matches 7 bases. The CDR3 covers 14 residues. J was trimmed by 3 bases and V by 1 base; bases with no gene match: 0. Germline V gene lookup returns CDR1 NSQYPW and CDR2 LRSPGD (reference sequence). The CDR3 loop reads CTCSAGTGGNTLYF. CDR3 bases read: TGCACCTGCAGTGCAGGGACAGGTGGAAATACG.

This clone was recorded at least ten times. TCRdb gives a protein that differs at residue 13 from what the DNA encodes, so the protein here is translated from the DNA. Mouse germline and gene names are used. Read data end 3 residues before the CDR3 end; the end is taken from the germline J gene. V gene TRBV1 combines with J gene TRBJ1-6; a weak D match, TRBD1 (6 bases). TRBJ1-6 is identified as an open reading frame with a role that is uncertain. Per the germline V gene, CDR1 is NSQYPW and CDR2 is LRSPGD (reference sequence). Trimming shortened V by 1 base and J by 4 bases, and 11 bases separated the two germline ends. The length of the CDR3 is 16 residues. The part of the CDR3 DNA that was read is TGCACCTGCAGTGCAGTTCGGGGACAATATAATTCGCCC. Its translation is CTCSAVRGQYNSP. The full CDR3 protein reads CTCSAVRGQYNSPLYF.

This clone was seen repeatedly, ten times or more. The gene symbols are mouse symbols. Read coverage stops 4 residues before the CDR3 terminus; the germline J gene supplies the remainder. The chain carries TRBV13-1 and TRBJ2-1; 7 nucleotides line up with TRBD2. This CDR3 spans 15 amino acids. With 2 bases clipped from V and 2 bases from J, the junction kept 4 bases outside the gene matches. Germline lookup yields CDR1 NSHNY and CDR2 SYGAGN. CDR3: CASSEFWGDYAEQFF. The covered CDR3 bases are TGTGCCAGCAGTGAATTTTGGGGGGACTATGCT.

This clone was counted a few times. Gene names are mouse gene names. The DNA read from the CDR3 is TGTGCCAGCGAGGGACAATCCAACGAA. Its protein product is CASEGQSNE. The complete CDR3 sequence is CASEGQSNERLFF. This chain links TRBV13-2 with TRBJ1-4, with a tentative D call TRBD1 (6 bases). The read terminates 4 residues before the CDR3 end, so the remaining end is supplied by the germline J gene. The CDR3 is 13 residues long. Trimming took off 6 bases at V and 2 bases at J, with 8 bases between the two ends. Germline V gene data show CDR1 as NNHNN and CDR2 as SYGAGS (reference sequence).

This clone was counted a few times. Gene and germline names: mouse. The DNA ends 4 residues before the CDR3 does, and the rest of the CDR3 is filled in from the germline J gene. The chain has TRBV13-2 and TRBJ2-1, with 11 bases matching TRBD2. The CDR3 consists of 17 residues. The V gene end was trimmed by 2 bases and the J gene end by 4 bases; junction bases not matched to a gene: 8. Looked up from germline, CDR1 is NNHNN and CDR2 is SYGAGS (reference sequence). CDR3 protein: CASGDPTGGAGYAEQFF. CDR3 DNA (partial): TGTGCCAGCGGTGACCCTACTGGGGGGGCGGGGTATGCT.

Worth noting for this clone: The gene names here belong to mouse. The CDR3 end lies 4 residues beyond the end of the read and is filled in from the germline J gene. This chain links TRBV14 with TRBJ2-5; possibly TRBD2 for D (6 bases). CDR1 and CDR2 from the germline V gene are SGHDT and FRDEAV. V lost 0 bases and J 3 bases, leaving 8 bases between the germline ends. CDR3 length equals 14 residues. Incomplete CDR3 DNA: TGTGCCAGCAGTTTCTCGGGACTTCAAGAC. It specifies CASSFSGLQD. Given in full, the CDR3 is CASSFSGLQDTQYF.

Worth noting for this clone: A far larger clone is a single base away, which makes a read error likely. Genes and germline are mouse. Coverage ceases 4 residues before the CDR3 finishes, and the germline J gene fills in the end. The J gene is TRBJ2-1, the V gene TRBV13-1; 10 bases match TRBD1. V dropped 4 bases and J dropped 3; count of bases not matched to a gene: 1. This CDR3 region has 14 residues. Germline assignment: CDR1 NSHNY and CDR2 SYGAGN. The CDR3 loop is CASSRTGGYAEQFF. The sequenced part of the CDR3 DNA is TGTGCCAGCAGTCGGACAGGGGGCTATGCT.

Ten or more counts support this clone. Mouse germline and gene names are used. The observed sequence ends 4 residues before the CDR3 terminus, with the missing tail filled in from the germline J gene. This chain joins TRBV31 and TRBJ1-4, with 10 bases identical to TRBD1. In germline, CDR1 is GKSSPN, CDR2 SITVG. The CDR3 consists of 15 residues. Germline trimming cut 1 base from V and 3 bases from J; bases unmatched to any gene: 2. CDR3 protein: CAWSPGQGPNERLFF. The CDR3 DNA, read in part, is TGTGCCTGGAGTCCGGGACAGGGGCCCAACGAA.

In the case of this clone: These gene names are mouse names. The read halts 4 residues ahead of the CDR3 end, with the missing end drawn from the germline J gene. The chain recombines TRBV13-1 with TRBJ2-7, with TRBD2 matching over 10 bases. V shed 0 bases and J 2 bases; nucleotides not matched to a gene: 2. Per germline, CDR1 NSHNY and CDR2 SYGAGN. There are 15 residues in the CDR3. This CDR3 is CASSDVGLGAYEQYF. The CDR3 bases that were read are TGTGCCAGCAGTGATGTCGGACTGGGGGCCTAT.

This clone was observed a few times. Mouse germline and gene names are used. The read ends 4 residues before the CDR3 terminus; that terminus is restored from the germline J gene. The chain joins TRBV13-1 to TRBJ2-3; 11 nucleotides match TRBD2. Germline assignment: CDR1 NSHNY and CDR2 SYGAGN. The CDR3 sequence is 15 residues long. The junction had 4 bases not matched to a gene; V was cut back by 4 bases and J by 3 bases. The CDR3 spells CASSHDWGGAETLYF. Partial CDR3 DNA: TGTGCCAGCAGTCATGACTGGGGGGGAGCAGAA.